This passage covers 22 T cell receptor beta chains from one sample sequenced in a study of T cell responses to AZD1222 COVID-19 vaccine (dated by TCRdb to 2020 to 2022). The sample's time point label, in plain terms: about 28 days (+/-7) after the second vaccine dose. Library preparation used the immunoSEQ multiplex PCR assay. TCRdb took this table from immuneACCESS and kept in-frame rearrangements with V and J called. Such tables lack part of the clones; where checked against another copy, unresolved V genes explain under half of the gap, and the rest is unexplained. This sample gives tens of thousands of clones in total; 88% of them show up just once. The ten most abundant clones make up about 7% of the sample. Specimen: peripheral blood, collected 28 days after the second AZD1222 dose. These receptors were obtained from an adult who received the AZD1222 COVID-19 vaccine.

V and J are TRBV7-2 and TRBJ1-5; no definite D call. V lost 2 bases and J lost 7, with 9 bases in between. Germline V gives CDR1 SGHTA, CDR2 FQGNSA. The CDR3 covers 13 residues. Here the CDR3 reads CASSLRLGQPQHF. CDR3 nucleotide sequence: TGTGCCAGCAGCTTAAGGCTGGGGCAGCCCCAGCATTTT. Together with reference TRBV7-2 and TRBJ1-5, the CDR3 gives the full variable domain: GAGVSQSPSNKVTEKGKDVELRCDPISGHTALYWYRQSLGQGLEFLIYFQGNSAPDKSGLPSDRFSAERTGGSVSTLTIQRTQQEDSAVYLCASSLRLGQPQHFGDGTRLSIL.

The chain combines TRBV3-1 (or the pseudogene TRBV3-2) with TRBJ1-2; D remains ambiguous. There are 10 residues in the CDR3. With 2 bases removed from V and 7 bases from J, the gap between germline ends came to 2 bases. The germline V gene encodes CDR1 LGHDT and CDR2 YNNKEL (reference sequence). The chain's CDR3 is CASSQSGYTF. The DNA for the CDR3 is TGTGCCAGCAGCCAATCTGGCTACACCTTC.

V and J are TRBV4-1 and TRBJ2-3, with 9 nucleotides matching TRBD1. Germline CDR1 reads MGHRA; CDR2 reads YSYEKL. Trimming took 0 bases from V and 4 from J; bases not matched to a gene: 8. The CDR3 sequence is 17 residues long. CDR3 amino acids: CASSQEVHRGRPDTQYF. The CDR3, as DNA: TGCGCCAGCAGCCAAGAAGTACACAGGGGGCGCCCAGATACGCAGTATTTT.

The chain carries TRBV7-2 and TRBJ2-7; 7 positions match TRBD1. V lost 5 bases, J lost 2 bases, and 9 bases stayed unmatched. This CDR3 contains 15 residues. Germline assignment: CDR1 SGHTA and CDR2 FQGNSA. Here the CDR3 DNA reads TGTGCCAGCAGCGGCACAGGGGCCGGGCCCTACGAGCAGTACTTC. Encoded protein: CASSGTGAGPYEQYF.

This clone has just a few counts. This chain's CDR3 is CASSWGQGRVEKLFF. CDR3 coding DNA: TGTGCCAGCAGCTGGGGACAGGGGAGGGTTGAAAAACTGTTTTTT. The rearrangement links TRBV7-2 to TRBJ1-4; 10 nucleotides match TRBD1. After removal of 4 bases from V and 7 bases from J, the junction contained 6 bases not matched to a gene. The CDR3 runs to 15 residues. CDR1 SGHTA and CDR2 FQGNSA come from the germline V gene.

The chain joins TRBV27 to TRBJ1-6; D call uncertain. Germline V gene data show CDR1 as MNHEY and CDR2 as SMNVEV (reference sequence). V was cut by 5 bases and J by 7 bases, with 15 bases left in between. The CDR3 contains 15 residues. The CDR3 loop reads CASSVAAAVNSPLHF. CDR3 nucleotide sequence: TGTGCCAGCAGTGTCGCCGCCGCTGTAAATTCACCCCTCCACTTT.

CDR3 DNA sequence: TGTGCCAGCAGCTTTAGTACGACCAGCGGTGGCTACACCTTC. Translation: CASSFSTTSGGYTF. The V and J genes are TRBV11-2 and TRBJ1-2, with D unclear. The germline CDR1 and CDR2 sequences are SGHAT and FQNNGV. The length of the CDR3 is 14 residues. The V end was cut by 3 bases, the J end by 7 bases, with 15 bases between.

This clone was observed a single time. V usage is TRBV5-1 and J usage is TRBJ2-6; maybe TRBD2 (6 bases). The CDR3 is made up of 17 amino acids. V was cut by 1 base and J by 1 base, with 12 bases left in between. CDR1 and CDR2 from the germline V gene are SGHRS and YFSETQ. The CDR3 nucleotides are TGCGCCAGCAGCTTGATCCCAGGGAGGTCTGGGGCCAACGTCCTGACTTTC. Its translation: CASSLIPGRSGANVLTF.

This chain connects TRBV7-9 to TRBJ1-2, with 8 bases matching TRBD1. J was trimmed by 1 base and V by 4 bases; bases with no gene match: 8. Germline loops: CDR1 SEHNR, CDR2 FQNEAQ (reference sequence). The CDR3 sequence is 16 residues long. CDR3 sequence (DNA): TGTGCCAGCAGCTCCCGAGGGGACAGGAGTAACTATGGCTACACCTTC. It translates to CASSSRGDRSNYGYTF.

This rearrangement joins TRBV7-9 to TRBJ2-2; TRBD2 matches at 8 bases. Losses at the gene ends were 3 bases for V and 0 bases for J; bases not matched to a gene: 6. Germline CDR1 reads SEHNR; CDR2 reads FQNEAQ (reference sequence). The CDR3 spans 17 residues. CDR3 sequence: CASSFPTSGTNTGELFF. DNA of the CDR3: TGTGCCAGCAGCTTTCCAACTAGCGGCACGAACACCGGGGAGCTGTTTTTT.

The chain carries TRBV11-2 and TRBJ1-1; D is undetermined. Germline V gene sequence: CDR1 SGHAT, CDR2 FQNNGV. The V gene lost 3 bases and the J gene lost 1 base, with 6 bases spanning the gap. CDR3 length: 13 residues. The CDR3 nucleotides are TGTGCCAGCAGCTTCCAGGCGAACACTGAAGCTTTCTTT. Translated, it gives CASSFQANTEAFF.

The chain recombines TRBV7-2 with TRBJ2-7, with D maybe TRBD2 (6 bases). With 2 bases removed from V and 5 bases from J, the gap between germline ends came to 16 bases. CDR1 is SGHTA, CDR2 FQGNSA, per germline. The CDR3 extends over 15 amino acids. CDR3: CASSLLPGAFNEQYF. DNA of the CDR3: TGTGCCAGCAGCTTACTTCCGGGAGCTTTCAACGAGCAGTACTTC.

CDR3 bases: TGTGCCAGCAGCCAAGGAGAGGGCTATGGCTACACCTTC. Encoded protein: CASSQGEGYGYTF. The chain carries TRBV3-1 (or the pseudogene TRBV3-2) and TRBJ1-2; D ambiguous. This CDR3 has 13 amino acids. Trimming removed 1 base from V and 4 bases from J, with 7 bases in between. CDR1 is LGHDT and CDR2 is YNNKEL in the germline V gene (reference sequence).

The CDR3 bases are TGTGCCAGCAGCTTAGCGGGGAATAGGCCGAGTGGCTACACCTTC. Protein product: CASSLAGNRPSGYTF. This chain joins TRBV7-2 and TRBJ1-2; no clear D gene. V shed 0 bases and J shed 7 bases, with 15 bases lying between them. Germline CDR1 reads SGHTA; CDR2 reads FQGNSA. The CDR3 spans 15 residues.

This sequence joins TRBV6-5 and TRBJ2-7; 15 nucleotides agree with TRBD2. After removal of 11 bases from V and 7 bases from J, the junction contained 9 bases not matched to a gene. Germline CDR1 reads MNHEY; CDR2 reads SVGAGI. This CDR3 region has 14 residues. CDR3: CAGAGLAGGQEQYF. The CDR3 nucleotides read TGTGCCGGGGCCGGACTAGCGGGAGGGCAAGAGCAGTACTTC.

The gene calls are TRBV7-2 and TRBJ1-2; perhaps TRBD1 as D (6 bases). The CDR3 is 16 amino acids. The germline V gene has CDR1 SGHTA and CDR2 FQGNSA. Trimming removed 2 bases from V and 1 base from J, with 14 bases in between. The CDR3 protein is CASSLSSGAGNYGYTF. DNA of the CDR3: TGTGCCAGCAGCTTATCATCGGGGGCCGGTAACTATGGCTACACCTTC.

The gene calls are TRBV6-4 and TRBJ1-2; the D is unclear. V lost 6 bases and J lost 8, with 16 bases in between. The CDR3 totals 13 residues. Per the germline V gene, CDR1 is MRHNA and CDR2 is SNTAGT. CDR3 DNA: TGTGCCAGCAGGGAGGGCTACATCGAGGGCTACACCTTC. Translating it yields CASREGYIEGYTF.

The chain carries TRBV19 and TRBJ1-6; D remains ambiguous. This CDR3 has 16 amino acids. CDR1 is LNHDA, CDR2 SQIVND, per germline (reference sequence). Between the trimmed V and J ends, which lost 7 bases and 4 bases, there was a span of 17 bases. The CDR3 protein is CASNEGRLTYNSPLHF. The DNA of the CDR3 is TGTGCCAGTAACGAAGGACGGCTAACTTATAATTCACCCCTCCACTTT.

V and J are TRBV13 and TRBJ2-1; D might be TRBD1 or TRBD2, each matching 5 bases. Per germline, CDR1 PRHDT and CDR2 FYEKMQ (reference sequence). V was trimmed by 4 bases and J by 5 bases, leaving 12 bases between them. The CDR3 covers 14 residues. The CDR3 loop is CASSWGMGHNEQFF. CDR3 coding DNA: TGTGCCAGCAGCTGGGGAATGGGACACAATGAGCAGTTCTTC.

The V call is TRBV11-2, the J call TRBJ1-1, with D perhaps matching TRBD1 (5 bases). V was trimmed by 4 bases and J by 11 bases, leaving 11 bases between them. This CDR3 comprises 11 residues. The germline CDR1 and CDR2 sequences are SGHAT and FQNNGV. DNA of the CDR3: TGTGCCAGCAGCTGGGGGGAAGGGGCTTTCTTT. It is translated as CASSWGEGAFF.

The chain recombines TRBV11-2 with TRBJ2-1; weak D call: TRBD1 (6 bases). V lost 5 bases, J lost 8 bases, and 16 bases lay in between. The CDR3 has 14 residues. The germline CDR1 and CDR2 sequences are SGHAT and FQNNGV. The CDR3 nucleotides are TGTGCCAGCAGCCTATCCGACAGGTTAGATGAGCAGTTCTTC. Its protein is CASSLSDRLDEQFF.

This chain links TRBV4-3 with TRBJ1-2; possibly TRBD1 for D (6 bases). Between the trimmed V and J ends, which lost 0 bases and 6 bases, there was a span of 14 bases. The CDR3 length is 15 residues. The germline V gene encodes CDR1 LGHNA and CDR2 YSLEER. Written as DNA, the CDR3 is TGCGCCAGCAGCCAAGATCACGGCAGGGGAAATGGCTACACCTTC. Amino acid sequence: CASSQDHGRGNGYTF.